This T cell receptor beta chain appears in the sequencing data of a study of shared clonotypes between healthy human individuals. Deletions cut 6 bases from V and 4 bases from J, with 13 bases between. This CDR3 has 13 amino acids. Germline loops: CDR1 KGHSH, CDR2 LQKENI. Clones were sequenced by immunoSEQ multiplex PCR, and TCRdb holds only the in-frame ones, with some missing. The table records millions of clones, approximately 94% of them present only once. Cells designated naive CD8 were CD45RO-negative and were positively selected for CCR7, with terminally differentiated effector memory CD45RA+ cells excluded.

The TCR comes from a man aged 18 to 29 in good health. Sequenced sample: naive CD8+ T cells sorted from blood. The rearrangement links TRBV18 to TRBJ2-7, with D tentatively TRBD2 (6 bases). Here the CDR3 reads CASSLDGSYEQYF. The CDR3 DNA follows: TGTGCCAGCTCCCTCGACGGGAGTTACGAGCAGTACTTC.